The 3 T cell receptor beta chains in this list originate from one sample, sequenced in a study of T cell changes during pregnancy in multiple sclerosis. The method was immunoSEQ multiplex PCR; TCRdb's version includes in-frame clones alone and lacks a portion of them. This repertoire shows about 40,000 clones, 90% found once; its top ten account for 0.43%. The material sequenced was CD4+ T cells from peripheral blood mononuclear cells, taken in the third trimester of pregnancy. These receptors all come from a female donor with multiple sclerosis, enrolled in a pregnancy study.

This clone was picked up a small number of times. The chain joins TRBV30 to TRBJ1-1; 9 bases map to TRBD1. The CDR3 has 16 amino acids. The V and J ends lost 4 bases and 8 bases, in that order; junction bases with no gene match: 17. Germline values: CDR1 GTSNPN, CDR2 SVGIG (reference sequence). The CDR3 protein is CAWTPRRGQGMWEAFF. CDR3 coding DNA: TGTGCCTGGACTCCACGAAGGGGACAGGGAATGTGGGAAGCTTTCTTT.

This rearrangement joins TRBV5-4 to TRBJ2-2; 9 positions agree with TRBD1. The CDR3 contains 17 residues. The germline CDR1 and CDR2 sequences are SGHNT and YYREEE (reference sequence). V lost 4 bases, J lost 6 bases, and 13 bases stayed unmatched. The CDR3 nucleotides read TGTGCCAGCAGCCCTCCGGGACAGGGCGTTATAGCCGGGGAGCTGTTTTTT. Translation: CASSPPGQGVIAGELFF.

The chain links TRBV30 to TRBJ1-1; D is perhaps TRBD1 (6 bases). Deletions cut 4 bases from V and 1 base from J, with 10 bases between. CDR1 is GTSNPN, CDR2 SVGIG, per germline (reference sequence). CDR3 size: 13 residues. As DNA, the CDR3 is TGTGCCTGGAAGGACAGTGGGAACACTGAAGCTTTCTTT. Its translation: CAWKDSGNTEAFF.